Presented here are 30 T cell receptor beta chains from one specimen sequenced in a study of blood T cell repertoires in COVID-19. Assay used: immunoSEQ multiplex PCR; TCRdb lists only in-frame clones, some missing. The sample records approximately 94,000 clones, just under 85% being singletons. Material for sequencing was peripheral blood. These receptor sequences come from a man aged 50-60 years with active or convalescent COVID-19.

The chain combines TRBV6-6 with TRBJ2-2; 7 nucleotides align to TRBD1. The CDR3 totals 16 residues. V lost 6 bases, J lost 0 bases, and 7 bases stayed unmatched. From germline, CDR1 is MNHNY and CDR2 SVGAGI (reference sequence). CDR3 sequence: CASRLRQGANTGELFF. The CDR3 DNA follows: TGTGCCAGCAGACTACGACAGGGTGCGAACACCGGGGAGCTGTTTTTT.

The CDR3 loop reads CAIKDSGAETQYF. CDR3 coding DNA: TGTGCCATCAAGGACAGTGGGGCCGAGACCCAGTACTTC. This chain uses TRBV10-3 with TRBJ2-5; possibly TRBD1 for D (6 bases). The length of the CDR3 is 13 residues. The V gene's germline CDR1 is ENHRY and CDR2 SYGVKD. V shed 7 bases and J shed 5 bases, with 14 bases lying between them.

This sequence joins TRBV4-1 and TRBJ2-1, with TRBD2 matching over 7 bases. CDR1 MGHRA and CDR2 YSYEKL come from the germline V gene. After removal of 4 bases from V and 9 bases from J, the junction contained 3 bases not matched to a gene. The CDR3 sequence is 12 residues long. The CDR3 reads CASSPLAGEQFF. In DNA form, the CDR3 reads TGCGCCAGCAGCCCTTTAGCGGGTGAGCAGTTCTTC.

This clone was seen just once. For the CDR3, the DNA is TGTGCCAGCAGACTGACAGGGGGACCCTCCTACGAGCAGTACTTC. It is translated as CASRLTGGPSYEQYF. This chain connects TRBV27 to TRBJ2-7, with 9 bases aligning to TRBD1. This CDR3 has 15 amino acids. Trimming removed 6 bases from V and 0 bases from J; junction bases left unmatched: 6. Germline CDR1 MNHEY, CDR2 SMNVEV (reference sequence).

This sequence joins TRBV28 and TRBJ1-1, with D possibly being TRBD1 (5 bases). The V end was cut by 5 bases, the J end by 8 bases, with 27 bases between. Germline V gene lookup returns CDR1 MDHEN and CDR2 SYDVKM. This CDR3 is 17 amino acids long. CDR3 sequence reads: CASSPRFGGGGYLEAFF. In DNA, the CDR3 is TGTGCCAGCAGTCCCCGCTTCGGTGGGGGAGGGTATTTGGAAGCTTTCTTT.

V usage is TRBV3-1 (or the pseudogene TRBV3-2) and J usage is TRBJ2-6, with a tentative D call TRBD1 (5 bases). This CDR3 comprises 16 residues. CDR1 and CDR2 (germline): LGHDT, YNNKEL (reference sequence). V was shortened by 4 bases and J by 1 base, with 11 bases between the two germline ends. CDR3 in DNA: TGTGCCAGCAGCCCAAGCAGGGCTTCTGGGGCCAACGTCCTGACTTTC. Translated, it gives CASSPSRASGANVLTF.

This chain uses TRBV5-4 with TRBJ1-6; the D gene is possibly TRBD1 (5 bases). Trimming took 1 base from V and 4 from J, leaving 6 bases between them. There are 14 residues in the CDR3. CDR1 and CDR2 (germline): SGHNT, YYREEE (reference sequence). In DNA form, the CDR3 reads TGTGCCAGCAGCTTGCAGGGTTATAATTCACCCCTCCACTTT. Translation gives CASSLQGYNSPLHF.

As for this clone: An end of the junction does not agree with germline; a read error may underlie this. The rearrangement joins TRBV6-1 to TRBJ1-5, with 7 bases identical to TRBD1. Per germline, CDR1 MNHNS and CDR2 SASEGT. The CDR3 covers 18 residues. CDR3 amino acids: CACRELDRSVYSNQPQHF. Here the CDR3 DNA reads TGTGCCTGCAGGGAATTGGACAGGTCCGTATATAGCAATCAGCCCCAGCATTTT.

The chain joins TRBV4-2 to TRBJ1-2; the match to TRBD1 covers 9 bases. Germline assignment: CDR1 LGHNA and CDR2 YNFKEQ. The CDR3 covers 15 residues. V shed 4 bases and J 2 bases; nucleotides not matched to a gene: 5. The CDR3 DNA reads as TGTGCCAGCAGCCCCGGACAGGGGTCGAACTATGGCTACACCTTC. This encodes CASSPGQGSNYGYTF.

J is TRBJ2-5 and V is TRBV3-1 (or the pseudogene TRBV3-2); TRBD1 is a possible D gene (6 bases). This CDR3 contains 13 residues. Germline values: CDR1 LGHDT, CDR2 YNNKEL (reference sequence). V lost 4 bases to trimming and J lost 1 base, with 7 bases between them. CDR3 in amino acids: CASSRGRQETQYF. The CDR3, as DNA: TGTGCCAGCAGCCGGGGGCGCCAAGAGACCCAGTACTTC.

CDR3 DNA: TGTGCCAGCAGTGGACGGACAGGGGTTGACTATGGCTACACCTTC. Translated: CASSGRTGVDYGYTF. This chain uses TRBV2 with TRBJ1-2; 9 bases are shared with TRBD1. V lost 4 bases, J lost 3 bases, and 6 bases stayed unmatched. CDR1 is SNHLY, CDR2 FYNNEI, per germline. This CDR3 comprises 15 residues.

The chain recombines TRBV6-5 with TRBJ2-1, with D possibly matching TRBD2 (6 bases). CDR3 length: 15 amino acids. Germline CDR1 and CDR2: MNHEY and SVGAGI. V lost 5 bases and J lost 8, with 19 bases in between. The CDR3: CASSPGTSLRYEQFF. DNA for the CDR3: TGTGCCAGCAGTCCCGGGACTTCCCTACGATATGAGCAGTTCTTC.

The chain has TRBV6-5 and TRBJ1-6, with D maybe TRBD1 (5 bases). Trimming removed 6 bases from V and 10 bases from J, with 10 bases in between. The CDR3 extends over 12 amino acids. CDR1 and CDR2 from the germline V gene are MNHEY and SVGAGI. In DNA, the CDR3 is TGTGCCAGCAGGGGGCTAGGATCACCCCTCCACTTT. Residues: CASRGLGSPLHF.

The gene calls are TRBV24-1 and TRBJ2-3; tentatively, D is TRBD1 (5 bases). The CDR3 spans 16 residues. CDR1 is KGHDR, CDR2 SFDVKD, per germline. V lost 5 bases and J 0 bases, leaving 14 bases between the germline ends. CDR3 in DNA: TGTGCCACCAGTGCTCCCCTAGGGGCTAGCACAGATACGCAGTATTTT. It is translated as CATSAPLGASTDTQYF.

The rearrangement uses TRBV5-4 and TRBJ2-2; a possible D gene is TRBD1 (6 bases). The length of the CDR3 is 15 residues. Germline V lookup: CDR1 SGHNT, CDR2 YYREEE (reference sequence). V was trimmed by 4 bases and J by 2 bases, leaving 12 bases between them. The CDR3 DNA reads TGTGCCAGCAGCCTGGACAGAATTAACACCGGGGAGCTGTTTTTT. Translating gives CASSLDRINTGELFF.

V and J are TRBV29-1 and TRBJ1-2; TRBD1 agrees at 8 bases. Germline lookup yields CDR1 SQVTM and CDR2 ANQGSEA. V lost 4 bases, J lost 6 bases, and 1 base stayed unmatched. This CDR3 contains 11 residues. CDR3 in DNA: TGCAGCGTTGCACAGGGGGATGGCTACACCTTC. This codes for CSVAQGDGYTF.

The CDR3 is CASSYVTGTGNTIYF. The CDR3 bases are TGTGCCAGCAGTTATGTCACAGGGACTGGAAACACCATATATTTT. The V call is TRBV6-6, the J call TRBJ1-3; TRBD1 might be the D (6 bases). Trimming left V 3 bases short and J 2 bases short, with 11 bases between. The germline V gene encodes CDR1 MNHNY and CDR2 SVGAGI (reference sequence). The CDR3 is made up of 15 amino acids.

This clone was detected only once. This chain connects TRBV28 to TRBJ1-1, with 7 positions matching TRBD1. J was trimmed by 5 bases and V by 3 bases; bases with no gene match: 3. The CDR3 is made up of 13 amino acids. Germline CDR1 is MDHEN and CDR2 is SYDVKM. Written as DNA, the CDR3 is TGTGCCAGCAGTTTGACAGGGCGGACTGAAGCTTTCTTT. Translating it yields CASSLTGRTEAFF.

The chain carries TRBV19 and TRBJ2-5, with 8 bases matching TRBD1. The junction had 11 bases not matched to a gene; V was cut back by 6 bases and J by 5 bases. From germline, CDR1 is LNHDA and CDR2 SQIVND (reference sequence). The CDR3 is 15 residues long. The CDR3 is CASSPDRGGLETQYF. Written as DNA, the CDR3 is TGTGCCAGTAGCCCCGACAGGGGAGGTTTGGAGACCCAGTACTTC.

The rearrangement links TRBV7-8 to TRBJ2-7; D may be TRBD1 (6 bases). CDR3 length equals 15 residues. Germline-derived CDR1 and CDR2 are SGHVS and FQNEAQ. V was cut by 2 bases and J by 5 bases, with 16 bases left in between. The CDR3 nucleotides are TGTGCCAGCAGCTTACTTGCAGGGGTAAGAGACGAGCAGTACTTC. Amino acids: CASSLLAGVRDEQYF.

The rearrangement joins TRBV6-5 to TRBJ1-6; weak D call: TRBD1 (5 bases). Trimming removed 5 bases from V and 10 bases from J, with 15 bases in between. The CDR3 has 14 amino acids. Germline loops: CDR1 MNHEY, CDR2 SVGAGI. The CDR3 DNA follows: TGTGCCAGCAGTCGGCAGGGAGGCGAGTCACCCCTCCACTTT. Its protein is CASSRQGGESPLHF.

This chain connects TRBV11-3 to TRBJ2-2; 11 bases are a match to TRBD1. CDR3 length: 16 residues. V trimming: 2 bases; J trimming: 4 bases; junction bases outside the gene matches: 3. Germline V lookup: CDR1 SGHNT, CDR2 YENEEA. As DNA, the CDR3 is TGTGCCAGCAGCTTATTTGGGACAGGGGGCACCGGGGAGCTGTTTTTT. It is translated as CASSLFGTGGTGELFF.

This clone was counted once. This chain connects TRBV6-1 to TRBJ2-2; D remains ambiguous. V lost 2 bases and J 6 bases, leaving 19 bases between the germline ends. The germline V gene has CDR1 MNHNS and CDR2 SASEGT. This CDR3 has 17 residues. CDR3 in amino acids: CASSEITVDGFPGELFF. In DNA form, the CDR3 reads TGTGCCAGCAGTGAAATAACCGTCGACGGGTTCCCCGGGGAGCTGTTTTTT.

The J gene is TRBJ2-3, the V gene TRBV25-1; D not resolved. Germline CDR1 and CDR2: MGHDK and SYGVNS. This CDR3 comprises 14 residues. Between the trimmed V and J ends, which lost 3 bases and 3 bases, there was a span of 10 bases. The CDR3 bases are TGTGCCAGCAGTGAGTTTTCGTTGACAGATACGCAGTATTTT. It encodes CASSEFSLTDTQYF.

In its sample, this clone was seen a few times. The chain carries TRBV18 and TRBJ2-7; 9 bases fit TRBD2. The J segment lost 4 bases and the V segment lost 4 bases, leaving 5 bases of the junction unmatched. In germline, CDR1 is KGHSH, CDR2 LQKENI. The CDR3 sequence is 14 residues long. CDR3 DNA: TGTGCCAGCTCACGGGCGGGAGGGCCATACGAGCAGTACTTC. This translates into CASSRAGGPYEQYF.

The chain combines TRBV2 with TRBJ1-1; 7 nucleotides agree with TRBD1. The germline V gene has CDR1 SNHLY and CDR2 FYNNEI. The length of the CDR3 is 14 residues. After removal of 6 bases from V and 3 bases from J, the junction contained 7 bases not matched to a gene. CDR3 sequence (DNA): TGTGCCAGCAGCGCTTTGACAGGGTACACTGAAGCTTTCTTT. Residues: CASSALTGYTEAFF.

The chain recombines TRBV5-1 with TRBJ2-7, with D maybe TRBD2 (5 bases). There are 17 residues in the CDR3. Germline V gene sequence: CDR1 SGHRS, CDR2 YFSETQ. Trimming stripped 3 bases from V and 5 bases from J, with 24 bases between. The CDR3 DNA sequence: TGCGCCAGCAGCTCAGGAGGTCGGCCCAACCTGTGGGACGAGCAGTACTTC. This codes for CASSSGGRPNLWDEQYF.

The chain employs TRBV6-6 and TRBJ2-1; 8 positions agree with TRBD2. This CDR3 comprises 14 residues. Germline V lookup: CDR1 MNHNY, CDR2 SVGAGI (reference sequence). J gave up 9 bases and V 7 bases, and 11 bases lay outside the gene matches. This CDR3 reads CASTKGGSGIEQFF. CDR3 nucleotides: TGTGCCAGCACCAAGGGGGGTAGCGGGATTGAGCAGTTCTTC.

Concerning this clone: Other DNA sequences in this sample translate to the same CDR3. The chain recombines TRBV19 with TRBJ1-5; 8 nucleotides match TRBD1. The germline gives CDR1 LNHDA, CDR2 SQIVND (reference sequence). CDR3 length: 16 amino acids. Trimming removed 6 bases from V and 2 bases from J; junction bases left unmatched: 9. The DNA for the CDR3 is TGTGCCAGTAGCAACCAGGGGGCGAGGGGCAATCAGCCCCAGCATTTT. It encodes CASSNQGARGNQPQHF.

The V gene is TRBV11-2, the J gene TRBJ2-2; possible D gene TRBD2, 5 bases. CDR3 length: 15 amino acids. Between the trimmed V and J ends, which lost 2 bases and 3 bases, there was a span of 10 bases. Germline loops: CDR1 SGHAT, CDR2 FQNNGV. CDR3 residues: CASSLSPSYTGELFF. As DNA, the CDR3 is TGTGCCAGCAGCTTATCTCCTAGCTACACCGGGGAGCTGTTTTTT.